This paragraph reports one T cell receptor (beta chain). Its antigen has not been determined. Per-nucleotide qualities are absent, and no much larger clonotype sits a single base away. The V end loses 7 bases and the J end loses 0 bases, and a stretch of 19 bases separates them. The germline V gene gives CDR1 as LGHNA and CDR2 as YSLEER. CDR3 length: 16 amino acids, cysteine to phenylalanine. The read is trimmed to its CDR3 DNA, 48 bases read in frame from base 1. The data belong to a study of OX40 agonist ivuxolimab in advanced cancers. For the study in its entirety: The costimulatory receptor OX40 (CD134) was targeted by ivuxolimab, a fully human IgG2 agonistic monoclonal antibody. Intravenous ivuxolimab was administered to patients every 2 weeks at six dose levels: 0.01, 0.1, 0.3, 1.5, 3 and 10 mg/kg. Of the approximately 53 patients in dose escalation, around 19 had hepatocellular carcinoma, approximately 15 had melanoma, 9 had renal cell carcinoma and 9 had head and neck cancer. A male proportion of 82.7% and a mean age of 60 years, ranging from roughly 20 to 80, were recorded for the dose-escalation cohort. Prior anti-PD-1, anti-PD-L1 or anti-CTLA-4 therapy was permitted, and checkpoint inhibitors had been received by 40% to 50% of dose-escalation patients. Three dose-escalation patients achieved partial responses, one with hepatocellular carcinoma and two with cutaneous melanoma. The purpose of peripheral TCRbeta sequencing was to test whether ivuxolimab changed TCR sequence diversity and led to clonal T-cell expansion. The paper describes the monotherapy dose-escalation part (N of about 57 patients) of the phase I trial of ivuxolimab. Results and caveats for the whole study, not just this receptor: After ivuxolimab, CD8+ T cells had more expanded clones than CD4+ T cells on average. At doses of 0.1 to 3.0 mg/kg, clonal expansion of both CD4+ and CD8+ blood T cells was observed from baseline to week 6. Low levels of normalized T-cell clonal expansion were also shown by some nonresponding patients. In the 0.1-3.0 mg/kg groups, partial responders had among the lowest normalized peripheral clonal expansion, particularly in CD8+ T cells. Which antigens the clonally expanded peripheral T cells were specific for was not determined.

Patients with autoimmune disease history or receiving systemic immunosuppression were excluded from the trial. In every dose cohort, peripheral blood was drawn for TCR sequencing at baseline, cycle 4 day 1, and cycle 7 day 1. Samples came from an open-label, multicenter, first-in-human phase I dose-escalation trial of ivuxolimab. Adults with locally advanced or metastatic melanoma, renal cell, hepatocellular, or head and neck squamous cell carcinoma were enrolled in the trial. Before TCR sequencing, CD4+ T cells and CD8+ T cells were sorted from peripheral blood as separate populations. Genomic DNA was isolated from the sorted cells so that the TCRbeta CDR3 region could be sequenced. TCRbeta CDR3 regions were sequenced using the immunoSEQ Assay. TCRdb retrieved this table from immuneACCESS and kept in-frame rearrangements only. Not all clones are present; in checked studies, unresolved V genes account for under half, and no reason is known for the remainder. A total of approximately 65,000 clones appear in this sample, 80% to 90% of them only once. The ten largest clones take up 3% to 4% of the sample.

Here the chain combines TRBV4-3 and TRBJ2-7, with a tentative D gene TRBD2 over 5 matching bases. The specimen was CD4+ or CD8+ T cells sorted from blood, collected in a trial of the OX40 agonist ivuxolimab. This TCR was sampled from an adult with an advanced solid tumor such as melanoma, head and neck, liver or kidney cancer. The bases read TGCGCCAGCACCCTGGGGATCCAAGGAGGCTCCTACGAGCAGTACTTC. Its translation reads: CASTLGIQGGSYEQYF.